The present T cell receptor beta chain was sequenced within a study of blood T cells in healthy people across ages. Study-wide points: Unsorted PBMC material precluded a definitive naive versus antigen-experienced comparison. A strong correlation was found between TCR beta diversity and the percentage of naive T cells.

Germline V gives CDR1 SQVTM, CDR2 ANQGSEA. CDR3 length: 13 amino acids. V was pared by 1 base and J by 2 bases, with 8 bases between. Combining a sample-barcoded 5' primer with a J-beta primer mix, a second PCR ran for roughly 7 to 11 cycles. A template-switch adaptor that had 12 random nucleotides put a tag on each cDNA molecule. TCRdb passed the 5' RACE reads through MiXCR, listing each CDR3 protein once. The repertoire includes approximately 1,700,000 distinct CDR3 sequences, roughly two fifths of them detected once, and more than 20% sits in the top ten. This clonotype occurred a few times. Its antigen remains unidentified.

The source of this sequence is a human donor in good health. V is TRBV29-1 and J is TRBJ1-1, with unresolved D. Sequencing was performed on blood. CDR3 coding DNA: TGCAGCGTTGAAGTCCAAATCAACACTGAAGCTTTCTTT. Protein product: CSVEVQINTEAFF.